The 18 T cell receptor beta chains reported below all come from one sample, sequenced in a study of a mutant IDH1 vaccine in newly diagnosed glioma. Time point given: week 47, end of study. The content of each vaccine dose was 300 ug of mutant IDH1 20-mer peptide, and topical imiquimod accompanied it. These TCRs are of unknown antigen specificity. Profiling relied on immunoSEQ multiplex PCR, and the TCRdb table lists in-frame clones only, not all of them. Counted here are about 34,000 clones, just under 90% occurring once; the ten biggest clones make up about 12%. The sample was PBMCs, taken from a glioma patient whose treatment included an IDH1 peptide vaccine. The receptors were sampled from a young woman with glioma.

This clone was picked up one time. The chain couples TRBV7-3 to TRBJ1-2, with D perhaps matching TRBD1 (6 bases). CDR1 is SGHTA, CDR2 FQGTGA, per germline. V dropped 5 bases and J dropped 7 bases, with 14 bases sitting between them. The CDR3 totals 13 residues. Here the CDR3 reads CASSLKGVGGYTF. CDR3 coding DNA: TGTGCCAGCAGCCTTAAGGGGGTCGGTGGCTACACCTTC.

The chain uses TRBV5-4 and TRBJ1-1; 9 bases are a match to TRBD1. This CDR3 comprises 15 residues. Germline values: CDR1 SGHNT, CDR2 YYREEE (reference sequence). The V segment lost 4 bases and the J segment 5 bases; nucleotides outside the gene matches: 9. CDR3 protein: CASSQPGQGSTEAFF. The CDR3 DNA follows: TGTGCCAGCAGCCAACCGGGACAGGGAAGTACTGAAGCTTTCTTT. Filled out from reference TRBV5-4 and TRBJ1-1, the complete variable domain reads ETGVTQSPTHLIKTRGQQVTLRCSSQSGHNTVSWYQQALGQGPQFIFQYYREEENGRGNFPPRFSGLQFPNYSSELNVNALELDDSALYLCASSQPGQGSTEAFFGQGTRLTVV.

This clone turned up a few times. The chain is built from TRBV5-1 and TRBJ1-1; D is perhaps TRBD1 (6 bases). Germline CDR1 reads SGHRS; CDR2 reads YFSETQ. CDR3 length: 14 residues. V was pared by 6 bases and J by 6 bases, with 18 bases between. The CDR3 DNA reads TGCGCCAGCAATCCCGTGCGAGGGGGACCTGAAGCTTTCTTT. Amino acids: CASNPVRGGPEAFF.

The CDR3 reads CASSLNSGETQYF. CDR3 bases: TGTGCCAGCAGTTTAAATAGCGGAGAGACCCAGTACTTC. The chain is built from TRBV27 and TRBJ2-5, with TRBD2 as a possible D gene (6 bases). V gave up 2 bases and J gave up 4 bases, with 8 bases separating them. Germline V lookup: CDR1 MNHEY, CDR2 SMNVEV (reference sequence). The CDR3 is 13 amino acids.

The rearrangement joins TRBV10-1 to TRBJ2-3; 7 bases fit TRBD2. The CDR3 sequence is 15 residues long. The germline V gene encodes CDR1 WNHNN and CDR2 SYGVQD (reference sequence). The junction had 7 bases not matched to a gene; V was cut back by 5 bases and J by 2 bases. The CDR3 region is CASSTGTTNTDTQYF. The CDR3 bases are TGCGCCAGCAGTACCGGGACTACCAACACAGATACGCAGTATTTT.

This clone has only one observation. The chain recombines TRBV29-1 with TRBJ1-1; D remains unclear. The CDR3 is 12 residues long. Deletions cut 2 bases from V and 4 bases from J, with 8 bases between. Germline loops: CDR1 SQVTM, CDR2 ANQGSEA. CDR3 DNA: TGCAGCGTTGAATTGGTGGGCACTGAAGCTTTCTTT. The encoded protein is CSVELVGTEAFF. The full variable domain, in which reference TRBV29-1 and TRBJ1-1 provide the parts outside the CDR3, is SAVISQKPSRDICQRGTSLTIQCQVDSQVTMMFWYRQQPGQSLTLIATANQGSEATYESGFVIDKFPISRPNLTFSTLTVSNMSPEDSSIYLCSVELVGTEAFFGQGTRLTVV.

CDR3 amino acids: CASSLGNSGGQETQYF. The CDR3 DNA reads as TGTGCCAGCAGCTTAGGGAATAGCGGGGGTCAAGAGACCCAGTACTTC. The chain combines TRBV7-8 with TRBJ2-5, with 9 bases aligning to TRBD2. Trimming at V came to 1 base and at J to 2 bases, leaving 5 bases not matched to a gene. The CDR3 runs 16 residues. Germline-derived CDR1 and CDR2 are SGHVS and FQNEAQ.

The V call is TRBV7-9, the J call TRBJ1-1; D remains unclear. Trimming took off 5 bases at V and 8 bases at J, with 12 bases between the two ends. The CDR3 totals 12 residues. Germline V gene sequence: CDR1 SEHNR, CDR2 FQNEAQ (reference sequence). The CDR3, as DNA: TGTGCCAGCAGCCCCGAGGGAGCGGAAGCTTTCTTT. Amino acid sequence: CASSPEGAEAFF.

The genes are TRBV5-5 and TRBJ2-5, with D possibly being TRBD2 (5 bases). CDR1 is SGHKS, CDR2 YYEKEE, per germline (reference sequence). Trimming pared 3 bases from V and 0 bases from J, leaving 9 bases between. The CDR3 totals 14 residues. CDR3 DNA sequence: TGTGCCAGCAGCTCGACACTAGACCAAGAGACCCAGTACTTC. This encodes CASSSTLDQETQYF.

The chain couples TRBV4-1 to TRBJ2-5; 9 bases match TRBD2. The CDR3 spans 17 residues. After removal of 1 base from V and 4 bases from J, the junction contained 10 bases not matched to a gene. Per the germline V gene, CDR1 is MGHRA and CDR2 is YSYEKL. The CDR3 spells CASSQGRAGGSGETQYF. Here the CDR3 DNA reads TGCGCCAGCAGCCAAGGCCGAGCGGGGGGTTCGGGAGAGACCCAGTACTTC.

The CDR3 region has the DNA TGTGCCTGGACTAAGGGACAGATCTGGAACACTGAAGCTTTCTTT. This translates into CAWTKGQIWNTEAFF. This chain uses TRBV30 with TRBJ1-1; TRBD1 matches 7 bases. The CDR3 has 15 amino acids. V was pared by 4 bases and J by 1 base, with 9 bases of the junction left unmatched. Germline V gene data show CDR1 as GTSNPN and CDR2 as SVGIG (reference sequence).

The rearrangement links TRBV29-1 to TRBJ2-3; TRBD2 is a possible D gene (5 bases). The germline V gene has CDR1 SQVTM and CDR2 ANQGSEA. The CDR3 consists of 14 residues. V was trimmed by 2 bases and J by 6 bases, leaving 15 bases between them. This CDR3 reads CSVERAAAFDTQYF. The CDR3 DNA follows: TGCAGCGTTGAACGGGCAGCGGCGTTTGATACGCAGTATTTT.

V gene TRBV15 combines with J gene TRBJ2-1, with TRBD1 as a possible D gene (5 bases). This CDR3 region has 13 residues. The V end lost 8 bases, the J end lost 2 bases, and 10 bases lay between the germline ends. Germline-derived CDR1 and CDR2 are LNHNV and YYDKDF (reference sequence). The CDR3 coding sequence is TGTGCCACCGGTAGGGGTCCCTACAATGAGCAGTTCTTC. Amino acids: CATGRGPYNEQFF.

The chain recombines TRBV7-9 with TRBJ1-1; D uncertain. The CDR3 sequence is 12 residues long. Germline assignment: CDR1 SEHNR and CDR2 FQNEAQ (reference sequence). Trimming removed 1 base from V and 5 bases from J, with 5 bases in between. The CDR3 region is CASSLEVTEAFF. CDR3 sequence (DNA): TGTGCCAGCAGCTTAGAAGTTACTGAAGCTTTCTTT.

The chain recombines TRBV5-4 with TRBJ2-7; possible D gene TRBD1, 7 bases. The CDR3 has 12 residues. CDR1 is SGHNT and CDR2 is YYREEE in the germline V gene (reference sequence). V was pared by 5 bases and J by 3 bases, with 9 bases between. The CDR3 DNA reads as TGTGCCAGCAGGCGGGACAGCTACGAGCAGTACTTC. Residues: CASRRDSYEQYF.

The chain is built from TRBV25-1 and TRBJ2-1; D possibly corresponds to TRBD2 (5 bases). Germline V gene data show CDR1 as MGHDK and CDR2 as SYGVNS. The V end lost 1 base, the J end lost 6 bases, and 10 bases lay between the germline ends. This CDR3 spans 14 amino acids. DNA for the CDR3: TGTGCCAGCAGTGAATTGTGGGCGGGCAATGAGCAGTTCTTC. This codes for CASSELWAGNEQFF.

This chain links TRBV5-4 with TRBJ2-2, with TRBD2 identical over 12 bases. Germline CDR1 is SGHNT and CDR2 is YYREEE (reference sequence). The CDR3 is made up of 16 amino acids. V shed 2 bases and J 4 bases; nucleotides not matched to a gene: 3. The CDR3 DNA reads TGTGCCAGCAGCTTTGGACTAGCGGGGCTCACCGGGGAGCTGTTTTTT. This codes for CASSFGLAGLTGELFF.

This clone was seen more than once but under ten times. The chain is built from TRBV4-2 and TRBJ1-4, with D hard to call. CDR3 size: 16 residues. Trimming left V 0 bases short and J 2 bases short, with 10 bases between. Germline-derived CDR1 and CDR2 are LGHNA and YNFKEQ. CDR3 loop: CASSQDLAITNEKLFF. The CDR3 DNA reads TGTGCCAGCAGCCAAGATTTGGCCATCACTAATGAAAAACTGTTTTTT.